The clone carrying this TCR beta chain was detected once. Antigen specificity is unknown. Per the germline V gene, CDR1 is SGHDT and CDR2 is YYEEEE. With V trimmed by 1 base and J by 3 bases, 5 bases remained unmatched. This CDR3 is 15 amino acids long. This record comes from a study of PD-1 blockade in mismatch repair-deficient tumors. General study points: Tumor-resident clones, often absent from pretreatment blood, expanded after pembrolizumab and then contracted.

Mismatch repair deficiency was confirmed in all patients, by PCR or immunohistochemistry. TCRs were sequenced from three patients responding to pembrolizumab. Measured with immunoSEQ multiplex PCR; TCRdb has only the in-frame clones, and not every one. The sample contains over 60,000 clones, more than 70% of which appear only once. The TCR sequence derives from an adult with mismatch repair-deficient cancer. The chain links TRBV5-6 to TRBJ1-2; 8 positions match TRBD1. Sequenced material: peripheral blood, taken 52 weeks after starting pembrolizumab. The CDR3 loop is CASSLSPGQDYGYTF. CDR3 nucleotides: TGTGCCAGCAGCTTGTCACCGGGACAGGACTATGGCTACACCTTC.